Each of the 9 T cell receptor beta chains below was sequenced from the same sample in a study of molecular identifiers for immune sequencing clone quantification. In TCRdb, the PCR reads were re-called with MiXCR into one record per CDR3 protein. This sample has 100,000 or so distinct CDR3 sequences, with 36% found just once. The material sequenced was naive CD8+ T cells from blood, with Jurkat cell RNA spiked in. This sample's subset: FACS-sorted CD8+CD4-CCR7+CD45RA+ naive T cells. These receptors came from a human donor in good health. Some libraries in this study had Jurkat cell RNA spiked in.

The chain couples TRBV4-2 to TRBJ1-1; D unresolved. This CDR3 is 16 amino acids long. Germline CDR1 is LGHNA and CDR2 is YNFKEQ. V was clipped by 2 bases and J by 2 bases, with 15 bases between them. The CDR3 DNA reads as TGTGCCAGCAGCCAACAGCCCCCAAACGGCAACACTGAAGCTTTCTTT. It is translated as CASSQQPPNGNTEAFF.

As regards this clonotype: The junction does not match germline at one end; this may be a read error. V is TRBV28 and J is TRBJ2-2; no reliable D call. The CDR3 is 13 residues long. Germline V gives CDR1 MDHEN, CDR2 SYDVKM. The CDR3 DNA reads TGTGCCAGCAGCAGACTGAACACCAGGGAGCTGTTTTTT. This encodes CASSRLNTRELFF.

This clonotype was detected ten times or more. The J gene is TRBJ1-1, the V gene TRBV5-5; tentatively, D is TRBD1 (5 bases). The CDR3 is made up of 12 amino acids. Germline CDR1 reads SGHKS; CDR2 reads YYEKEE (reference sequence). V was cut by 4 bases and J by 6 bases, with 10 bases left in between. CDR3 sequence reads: CASSGTSAEAFF. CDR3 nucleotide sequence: TGTGCCAGCAGCGGGACCTCCGCTGAAGCTTTCTTT.

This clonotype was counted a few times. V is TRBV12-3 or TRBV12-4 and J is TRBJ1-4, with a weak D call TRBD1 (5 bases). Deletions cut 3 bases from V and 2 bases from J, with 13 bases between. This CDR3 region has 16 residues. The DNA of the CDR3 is TGTGCCAGCAGTTTGGGCCAGGGTGGCACTAATGAAAAACTGTTTTTT. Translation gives CASSLGQGGTNEKLFF.

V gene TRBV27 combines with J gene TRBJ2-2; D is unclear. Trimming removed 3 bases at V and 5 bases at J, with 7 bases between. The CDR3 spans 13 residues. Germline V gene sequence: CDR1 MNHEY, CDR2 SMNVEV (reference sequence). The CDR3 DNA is TGTGCCAGCAGTTTTACGAGTACCGGGGAGCTGTTTTTT. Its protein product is CASSFTSTGELFF.

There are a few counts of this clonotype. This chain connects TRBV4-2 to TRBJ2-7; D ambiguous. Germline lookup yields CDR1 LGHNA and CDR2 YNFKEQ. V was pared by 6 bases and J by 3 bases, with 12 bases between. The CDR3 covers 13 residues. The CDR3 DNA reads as TGTGCCAGCAGTCCAGCAGAGCTCTACGAGCAGTACTTC. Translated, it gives CASSPAELYEQYF.

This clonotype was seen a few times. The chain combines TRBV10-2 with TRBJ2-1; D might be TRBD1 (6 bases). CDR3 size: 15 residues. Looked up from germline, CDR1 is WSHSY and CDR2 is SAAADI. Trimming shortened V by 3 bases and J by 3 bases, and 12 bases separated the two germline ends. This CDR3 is CASSDGGYYYNEQFF. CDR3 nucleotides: TGCGCCAGCAGTGATGGGGGCTACTACTACAATGAGCAGTTCTTC.

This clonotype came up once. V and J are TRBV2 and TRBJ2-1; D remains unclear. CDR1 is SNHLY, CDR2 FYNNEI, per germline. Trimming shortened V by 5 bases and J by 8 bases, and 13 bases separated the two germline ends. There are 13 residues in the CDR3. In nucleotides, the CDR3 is TGTGCCAGCAGTACTGACCGCGTCGATGAGCAGTTCTTC. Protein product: CASSTDRVDEQFF.

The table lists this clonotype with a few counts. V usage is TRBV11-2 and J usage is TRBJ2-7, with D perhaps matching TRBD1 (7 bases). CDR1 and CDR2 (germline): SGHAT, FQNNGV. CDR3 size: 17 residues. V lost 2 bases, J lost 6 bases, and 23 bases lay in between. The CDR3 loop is CASSLFQTGERDCEQYF. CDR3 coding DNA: TGTGCCAGCAGCTTATTCCAAACAGGGGAAAGGGACTGCGAGCAGTACTTC.